A single count supports the clone carrying this T cell receptor (beta chain). The antigen remains undetermined. CDR1 is SGHRS, CDR2 YFSETQ, per germline. Trimming left V 1 base short and J 1 base short, with 8 bases between. The CDR3 contains 15 residues. Measured with immunoSEQ multiplex PCR; TCRdb has only the in-frame clones, and not every one. The table lists some 67,000 clones, 85% of them singletons. The sample comes from a study of OX40 agonist ivuxolimab in advanced cancers. Whole-study context: Ivuxolimab was administered intravenously to patients at 0.01 to 10 mg/kg every 2 weeks. General study results and limits: Some nonresponders additionally presented with little normalized T-cell clonal expansion. Clonal expansion by week 6 occurred in CD4+ and CD8+ blood T cells (at 0.1 to 3.0 mg/kg). Average numbers of expanded clones were greater in CD8+ T cells than in CD4+.

This clonotype originated in an adult with an advanced solid tumor such as melanoma, head and neck, liver or kidney cancer. The sample consisted of CD4+ or CD8+ T cells sorted from blood, taken in a trial of the OX40 agonist ivuxolimab. The genes are TRBV5-1 and TRBJ2-2; D gene ambiguous. The CDR3: CASSLRSRNTGELFF. The CDR3 region has the DNA TGCGCCAGCAGCTTGAGGTCCAGGAACACCGGGGAGCTGTTTTTT. Drawing the rest from reference TRBV5-1 and TRBJ2-2, the complete variable domain is KAGVTQTPRYLIKTRGQQVTLSCSPISGHRSVSWYQQTPGQGLQFLFEYFSETQRNKGNFPGRFSGRQFSNSRSEMNVSTLELGDSALYLCASSLRSRNTGELFFGEGSRLTVL.